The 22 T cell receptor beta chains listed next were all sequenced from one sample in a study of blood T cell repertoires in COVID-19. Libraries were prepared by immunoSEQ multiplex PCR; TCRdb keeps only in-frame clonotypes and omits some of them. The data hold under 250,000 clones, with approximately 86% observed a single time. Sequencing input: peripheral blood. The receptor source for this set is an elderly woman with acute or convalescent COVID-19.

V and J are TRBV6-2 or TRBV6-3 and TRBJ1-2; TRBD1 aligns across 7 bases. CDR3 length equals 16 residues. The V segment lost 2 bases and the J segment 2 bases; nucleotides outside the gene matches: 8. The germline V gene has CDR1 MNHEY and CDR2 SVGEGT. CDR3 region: CASSYKTGEVNYGYTF. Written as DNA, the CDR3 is TGTGCCAGCAGTTACAAAACAGGGGAGGTCAACTATGGCTACACCTTC.

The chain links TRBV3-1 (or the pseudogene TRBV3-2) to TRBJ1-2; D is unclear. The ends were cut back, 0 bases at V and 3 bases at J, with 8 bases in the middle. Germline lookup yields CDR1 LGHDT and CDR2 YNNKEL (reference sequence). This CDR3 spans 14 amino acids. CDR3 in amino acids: CASSQEAGHYGYTF. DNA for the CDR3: TGTGCCAGCAGCCAAGAGGCAGGCCACTATGGCTACACCTTC.

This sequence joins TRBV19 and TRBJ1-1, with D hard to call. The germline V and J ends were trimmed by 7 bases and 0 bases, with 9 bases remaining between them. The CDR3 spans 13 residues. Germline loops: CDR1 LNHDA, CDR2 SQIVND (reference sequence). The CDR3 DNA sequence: TGTGCCAGTAAAGAACAATTGAACACTGAAGCTTTCTTT. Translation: CASKEQLNTEAFF.

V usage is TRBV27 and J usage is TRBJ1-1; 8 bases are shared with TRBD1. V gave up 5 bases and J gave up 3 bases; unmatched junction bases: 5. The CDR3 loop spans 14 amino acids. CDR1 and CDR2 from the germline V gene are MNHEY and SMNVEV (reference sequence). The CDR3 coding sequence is TGTGCCAGCAGTCCGGACAGGGATTACACTGAAGCTTTCTTT. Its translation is CASSPDRDYTEAFF.

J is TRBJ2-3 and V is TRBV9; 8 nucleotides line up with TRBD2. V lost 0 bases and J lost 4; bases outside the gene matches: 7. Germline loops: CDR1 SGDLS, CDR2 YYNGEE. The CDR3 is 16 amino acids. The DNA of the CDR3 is TGTGCCAGCAGCGTAGGGGACGAGCGGGGGCCAGATACGCAGTATTTT. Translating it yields CASSVGDERGPDTQYF.

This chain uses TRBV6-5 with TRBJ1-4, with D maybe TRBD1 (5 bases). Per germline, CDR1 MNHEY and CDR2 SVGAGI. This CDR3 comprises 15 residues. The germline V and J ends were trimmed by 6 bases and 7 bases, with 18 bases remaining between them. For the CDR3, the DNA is TGTGCCAGCAGCGCCTCCGGGCAGGGTACTGAAAAACTGTTTTTT. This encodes CASSASGQGTEKLFF.

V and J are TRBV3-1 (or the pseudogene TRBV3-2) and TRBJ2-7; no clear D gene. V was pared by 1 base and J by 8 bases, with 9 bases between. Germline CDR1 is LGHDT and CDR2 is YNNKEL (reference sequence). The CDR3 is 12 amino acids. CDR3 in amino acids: CASSQAYMKQYF. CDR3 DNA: TGTGCCAGCAGCCAAGCGTACATGAAGCAGTACTTC.

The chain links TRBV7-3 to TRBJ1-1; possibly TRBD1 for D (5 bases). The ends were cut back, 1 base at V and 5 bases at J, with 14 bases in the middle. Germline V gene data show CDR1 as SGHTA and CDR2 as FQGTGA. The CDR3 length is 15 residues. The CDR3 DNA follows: TGTGCCAGCAGCTTAAGGGGACCGAGCGGGACTGAAGCTTTCTTT. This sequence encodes CASSLRGPSGTEAFF.

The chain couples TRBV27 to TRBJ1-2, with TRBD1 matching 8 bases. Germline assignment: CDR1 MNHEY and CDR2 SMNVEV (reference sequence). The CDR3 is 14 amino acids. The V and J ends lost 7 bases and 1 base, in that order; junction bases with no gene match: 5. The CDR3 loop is CASKSGGNNYGYTF. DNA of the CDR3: TGTGCCAGCAAATCAGGGGGCAATAACTATGGCTACACCTTC.

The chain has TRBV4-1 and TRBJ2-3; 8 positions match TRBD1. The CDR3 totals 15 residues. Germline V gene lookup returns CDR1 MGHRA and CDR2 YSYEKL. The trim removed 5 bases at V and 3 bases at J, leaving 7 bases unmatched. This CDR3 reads CASSYGQGKTDTQYF. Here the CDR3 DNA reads TGCGCCAGCAGCTACGGACAGGGTAAGACAGATACGCAGTATTTT.

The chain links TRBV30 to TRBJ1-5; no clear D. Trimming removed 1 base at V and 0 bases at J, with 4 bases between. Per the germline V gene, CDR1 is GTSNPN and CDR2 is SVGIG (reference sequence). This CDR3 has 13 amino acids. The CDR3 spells CAWSGSSNQPQHF. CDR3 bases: TGTGCCTGGAGTGGTAGTAGCAATCAGCCCCAGCATTTT.

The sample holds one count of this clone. Here the CDR3 reads CASSSTPGGLNTQYF. DNA for the CDR3: TGTGCCAGCAGCTCAACACCGGGGGGCTTAAATACGCAGTATTTT. The chain joins TRBV5-4 to TRBJ2-3, with D possibly TRBD2 on 7 matching bases. V was pared by 3 bases and J by 7 bases, with 18 bases between. CDR1 and CDR2 (germline): SGHNT, YYREEE (reference sequence). CDR3 length equals 15 residues.

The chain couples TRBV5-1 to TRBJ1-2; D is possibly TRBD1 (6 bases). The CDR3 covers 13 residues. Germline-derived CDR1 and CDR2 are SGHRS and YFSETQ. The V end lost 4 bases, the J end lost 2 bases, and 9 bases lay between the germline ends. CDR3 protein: CASSTGHNYGYTF. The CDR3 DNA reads TGCGCCAGCAGCACGGGACACAACTATGGCTACACCTTC.

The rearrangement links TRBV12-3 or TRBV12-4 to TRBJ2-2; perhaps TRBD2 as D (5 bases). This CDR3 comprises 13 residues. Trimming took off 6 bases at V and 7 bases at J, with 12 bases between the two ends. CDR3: CASRLTRSGELFF. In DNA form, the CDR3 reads TGTGCCAGCAGACTTACTAGGAGCGGGGAGCTGTTTTTT.

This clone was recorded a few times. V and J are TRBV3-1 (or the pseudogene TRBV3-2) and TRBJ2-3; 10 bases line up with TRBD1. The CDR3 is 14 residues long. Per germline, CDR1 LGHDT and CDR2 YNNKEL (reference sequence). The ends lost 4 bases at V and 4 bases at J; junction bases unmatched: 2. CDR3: CASSRQGAADTQYF. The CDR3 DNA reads TGTGCCAGCAGCCGACAGGGGGCTGCAGATACGCAGTATTTT.

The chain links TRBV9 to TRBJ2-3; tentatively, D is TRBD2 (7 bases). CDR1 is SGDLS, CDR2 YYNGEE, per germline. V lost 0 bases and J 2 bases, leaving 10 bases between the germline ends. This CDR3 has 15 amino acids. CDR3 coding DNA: TGTGCCAGCAGCGTAGACGCGGGGGCCACAGATACGCAGTATTTT. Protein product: CASSVDAGATDTQYF. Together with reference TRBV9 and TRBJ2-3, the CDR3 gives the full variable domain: DSGVTQTPKHLITATGQRVTLRCSPRSGDLSVYWYQQSLDQGLQFLIQYYNGEERAKGNILERFSAQQFPDLHSELNLSSLELGDSALYFCASSVDAGATDTQYFGPGTRLTVL.

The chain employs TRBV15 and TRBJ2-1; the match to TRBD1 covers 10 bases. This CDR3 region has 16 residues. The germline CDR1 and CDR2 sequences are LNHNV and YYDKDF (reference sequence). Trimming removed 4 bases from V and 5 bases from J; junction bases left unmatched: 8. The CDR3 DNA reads TGTGCCACCAGCATCCGACTCGGGACAGGGGACAATGAGCAGTTCTTC. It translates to CATSIRLGTGDNEQFF. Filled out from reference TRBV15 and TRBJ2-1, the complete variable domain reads DAMVIQNPRYQVTQFGKPVTLSCSQTLNHNVMYWYQQKSSQAPKLLFHYYDKDFNNEADTPDNFQSRRPNTSFCFLDIRSPGLGDTAMYLCATSIRLGTGDNEQFFGPGTRLTVL.

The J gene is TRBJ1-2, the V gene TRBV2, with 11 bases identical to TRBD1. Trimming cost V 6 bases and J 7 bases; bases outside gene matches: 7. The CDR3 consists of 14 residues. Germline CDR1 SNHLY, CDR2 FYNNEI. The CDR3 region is CASRAGQGDGGYTF. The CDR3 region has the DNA TGTGCCAGCAGGGCGGGACAGGGGGATGGTGGCTACACCTTC.

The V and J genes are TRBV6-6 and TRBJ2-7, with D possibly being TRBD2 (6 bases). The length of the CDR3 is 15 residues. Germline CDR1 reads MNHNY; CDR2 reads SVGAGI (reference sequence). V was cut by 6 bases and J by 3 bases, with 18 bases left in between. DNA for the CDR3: TGTGCCAGCAGCCCCCCCGGAGGGAGTCACTACGAGCAGTACTTC. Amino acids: CASSPPGGSHYEQYF.

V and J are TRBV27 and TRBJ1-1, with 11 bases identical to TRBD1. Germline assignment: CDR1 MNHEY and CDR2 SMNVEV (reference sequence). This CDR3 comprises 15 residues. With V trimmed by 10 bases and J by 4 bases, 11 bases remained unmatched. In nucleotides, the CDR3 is TGTGCCACCCAAAGGACAGGGGGCTTGGGCACTGAAGCTTTCTTT. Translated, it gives CATQRTGGLGTEAFF.

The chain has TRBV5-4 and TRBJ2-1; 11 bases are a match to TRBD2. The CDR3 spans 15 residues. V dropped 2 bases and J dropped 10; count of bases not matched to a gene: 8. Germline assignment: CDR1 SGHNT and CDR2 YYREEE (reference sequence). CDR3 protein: CASSFLIAGGREQFF. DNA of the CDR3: TGTGCCAGCAGCTTCTTGATAGCGGGGGGGAGGGAGCAGTTCTTC.

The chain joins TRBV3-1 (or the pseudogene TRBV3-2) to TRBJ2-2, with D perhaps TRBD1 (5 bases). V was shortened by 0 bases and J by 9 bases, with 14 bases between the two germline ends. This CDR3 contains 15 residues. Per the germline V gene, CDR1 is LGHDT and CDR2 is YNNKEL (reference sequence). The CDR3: CASSQDPSDSRELFF. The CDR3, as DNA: TGTGCCAGCAGCCAAGACCCAAGCGACAGCCGGGAGCTGTTTTTT.